The sequence of this T cell receptor beta chain was determined in a study of T-cell memory formation after mild COVID-19. Study-level results: The CD4+ clones that contracted clustered mainly within CM and EM, and the CD8+ clones concentrated in EMRA.

A note on this clonotype: The antigen is undetermined.

CDR1 is GTSNPN and CDR2 is SVGIG in the germline V gene (reference sequence). The CDR3 length is 14 residues. Trimming left V 0 bases short and J 8 bases short, with 16 bases between. Amplification by 5'RACE using constant-segment primers produced TCR alpha and TCR beta cDNA libraries that carried sample barcodes and UMIs. TCRdb fed the 5' RACE reads into MiXCR, producing one record per CDR3 protein. The sample carries hundreds of thousands of distinct CDR3 sequences, approximately 15% recorded once. The sequenced material came from PBMCs or a T cell subset sorted from them (not recorded which). This chain uses TRBV30 with TRBJ2-5; D may be TRBD2 (5 bases). The origin of this receptor is a man aged 18-30 years who had mild COVID-19 (a few samples of this study predate the infection). Cell type and time point are not known. CDR3 sequence (DNA): TGTGCCTGGAGTGTCTCACTAGTTTTGGACACCCAGTACTTC. Translating it yields CAWSVSLVLDTQYF. Full variable domain (outside the CDR3, taken from reference TRBV30 and TRBJ2-5): SQTIHQWPATLVQPVGSPLSLECTVEGTSNPNLYWYRQAAGRGLQLLFYSVGIGQISSEVPQNLSASRPQDRQFILSSKKLLLSDSGFYLCAWSVSLVLDTQYFGPGTRLLVL.